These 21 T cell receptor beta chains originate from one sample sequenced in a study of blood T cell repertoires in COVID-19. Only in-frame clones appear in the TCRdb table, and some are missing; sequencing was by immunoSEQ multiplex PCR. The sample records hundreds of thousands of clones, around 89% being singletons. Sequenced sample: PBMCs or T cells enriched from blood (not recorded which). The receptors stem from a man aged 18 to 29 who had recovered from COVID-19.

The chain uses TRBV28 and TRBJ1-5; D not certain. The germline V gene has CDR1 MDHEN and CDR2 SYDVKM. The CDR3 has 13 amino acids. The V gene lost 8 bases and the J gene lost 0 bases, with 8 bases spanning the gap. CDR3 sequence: CASRGISNQPQHF. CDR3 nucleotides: TGTGCCAGCCGAGGGATTAGCAATCAGCCCCAGCATTTT.

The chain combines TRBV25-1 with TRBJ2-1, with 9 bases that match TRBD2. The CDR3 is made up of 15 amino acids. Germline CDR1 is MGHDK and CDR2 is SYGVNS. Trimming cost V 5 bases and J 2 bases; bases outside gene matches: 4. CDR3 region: CASSISGSTYNEQFF. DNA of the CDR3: TGTGCCAGCAGTATTAGCGGGAGCACCTACAATGAGCAGTTCTTC.

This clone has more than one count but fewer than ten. CDR3 in DNA: TGTGCCAGCAGCCTAGGTTCGGACAGTGAAAAACTGTTTTTT. Encoded protein: CASSLGSDSEKLFF. The chain combines TRBV7-9 with TRBJ1-4, with D possibly TRBD1 on 6 matching bases. Germline V gene lookup returns CDR1 SEHNR and CDR2 FQNEAQ (reference sequence). There are 14 residues in the CDR3. V lost 5 bases and J lost 7, with 14 bases in between. The variable domain in full, completed from reference TRBV7-9 and TRBJ1-4, reads DTGVSQNPRHKITKRGQNVTFRCDPISEHNRLYWYRQTLGQGPEFLTYFQNEAQLEKSRLLSDRFSAERPKGSFSTLEIQRTEQGDSAMYLCASSLGSDSEKLFFGSGTQLSVL.

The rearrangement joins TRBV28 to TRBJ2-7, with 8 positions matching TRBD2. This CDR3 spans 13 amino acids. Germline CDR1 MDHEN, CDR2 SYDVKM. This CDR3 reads CASRGGSSYEQYF. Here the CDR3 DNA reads TGTGCAAGCCGGGGGGGCAGCTCCTACGAGCAGTACTTC.

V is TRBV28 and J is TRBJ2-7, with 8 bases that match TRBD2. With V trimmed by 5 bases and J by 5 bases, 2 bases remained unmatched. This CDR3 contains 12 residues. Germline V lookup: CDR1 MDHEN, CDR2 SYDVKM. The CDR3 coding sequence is TGTGCCAGCAGTATAGCGGGAAACGAGCAGTACTTC. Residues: CASSIAGNEQYF.

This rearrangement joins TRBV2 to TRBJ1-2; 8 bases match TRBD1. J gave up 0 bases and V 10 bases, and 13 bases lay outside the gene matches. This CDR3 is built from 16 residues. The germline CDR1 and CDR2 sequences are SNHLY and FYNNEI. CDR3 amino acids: CANSRDRPYPNYGYTF. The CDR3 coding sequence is TGTGCCAACTCCCGGGACAGGCCTTACCCTAACTATGGCTACACCTTC.

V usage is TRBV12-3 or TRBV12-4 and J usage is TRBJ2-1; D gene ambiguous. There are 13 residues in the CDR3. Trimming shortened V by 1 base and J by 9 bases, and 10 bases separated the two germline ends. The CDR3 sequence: CASSLGAQSEQFF. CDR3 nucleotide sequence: TGTGCCAGCAGTTTAGGGGCTCAGAGTGAGCAGTTCTTC.

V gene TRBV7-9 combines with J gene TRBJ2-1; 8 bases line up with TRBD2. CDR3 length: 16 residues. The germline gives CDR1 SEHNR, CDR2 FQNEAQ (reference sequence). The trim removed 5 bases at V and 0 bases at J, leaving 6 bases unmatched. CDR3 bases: TGTGCCAGCAGCCTAAGCGGGAGCGGCTCCTACAATGAGCAGTTCTTC. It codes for CASSLSGSGSYNEQFF.

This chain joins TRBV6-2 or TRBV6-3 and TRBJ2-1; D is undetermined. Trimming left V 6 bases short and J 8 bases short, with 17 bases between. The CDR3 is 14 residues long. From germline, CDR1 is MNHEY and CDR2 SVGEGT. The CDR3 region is CASSPGLSQDEQFF. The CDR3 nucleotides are TGTGCCAGCAGCCCGGGCCTAAGCCAGGATGAGCAGTTCTTC.

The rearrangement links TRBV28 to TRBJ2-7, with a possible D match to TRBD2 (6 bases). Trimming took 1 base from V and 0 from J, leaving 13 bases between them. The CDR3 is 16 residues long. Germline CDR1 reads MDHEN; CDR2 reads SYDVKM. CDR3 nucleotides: TGTGCCAGCAGTTTATCGCTAGGGACTGTCTCCTACGAGCAGTACTTC. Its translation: CASSLSLGTVSYEQYF.

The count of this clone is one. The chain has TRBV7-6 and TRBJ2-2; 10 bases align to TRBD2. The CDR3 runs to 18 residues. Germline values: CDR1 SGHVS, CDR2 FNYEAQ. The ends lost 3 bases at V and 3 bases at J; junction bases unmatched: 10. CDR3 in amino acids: CASSFGISGRFDTGELFF. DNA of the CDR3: TGTGCCAGCAGCTTCGGTATTAGCGGGAGGTTCGACACCGGGGAGCTGTTTTTT.

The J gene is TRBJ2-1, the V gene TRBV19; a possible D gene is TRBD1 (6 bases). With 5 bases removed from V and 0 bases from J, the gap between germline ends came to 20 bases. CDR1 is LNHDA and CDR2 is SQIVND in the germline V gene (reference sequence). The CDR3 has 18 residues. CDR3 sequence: CASSATGWTDSSYNEQFF. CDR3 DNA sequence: TGTGCCAGTAGTGCGACAGGTTGGACTGACAGCTCCTACAATGAGCAGTTCTTC.

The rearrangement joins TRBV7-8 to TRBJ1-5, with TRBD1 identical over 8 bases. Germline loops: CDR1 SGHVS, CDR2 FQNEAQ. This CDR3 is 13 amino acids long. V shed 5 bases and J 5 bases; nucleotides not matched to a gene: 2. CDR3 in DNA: TGTGCCAGCAGCCGACAGGGGCATCAGCCCCAGCATTTT. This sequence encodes CASSRQGHQPQHF.

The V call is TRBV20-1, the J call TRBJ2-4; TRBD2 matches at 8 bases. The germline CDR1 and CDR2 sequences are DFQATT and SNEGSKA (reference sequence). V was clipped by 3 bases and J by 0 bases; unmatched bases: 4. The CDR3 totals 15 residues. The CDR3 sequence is CSASYLAGAKNIQYF. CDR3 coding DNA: TGCAGTGCTAGTTACCTAGCGGGAGCCAAAAACATTCAGTACTTC.

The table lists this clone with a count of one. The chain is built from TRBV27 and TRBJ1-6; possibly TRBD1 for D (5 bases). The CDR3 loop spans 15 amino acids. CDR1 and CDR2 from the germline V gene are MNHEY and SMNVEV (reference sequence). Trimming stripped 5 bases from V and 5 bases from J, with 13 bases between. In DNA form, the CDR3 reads TGTGCCAGCAGTCTCCAGGGAATCAATAATTCACCCCTCCACTTT. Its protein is CASSLQGINNSPLHF.

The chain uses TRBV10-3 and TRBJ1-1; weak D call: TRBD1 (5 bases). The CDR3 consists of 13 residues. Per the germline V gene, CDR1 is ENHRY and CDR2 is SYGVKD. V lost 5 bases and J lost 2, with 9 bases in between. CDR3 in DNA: TGTGCCATCAGTCGACAGTCAAACACTGAAGCTTTCTTT. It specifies CAISRQSNTEAFF.

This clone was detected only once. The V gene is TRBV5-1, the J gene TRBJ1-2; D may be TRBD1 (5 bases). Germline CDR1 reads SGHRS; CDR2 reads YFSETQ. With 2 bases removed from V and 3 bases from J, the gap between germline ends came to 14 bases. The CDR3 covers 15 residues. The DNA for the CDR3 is TGCGCCAGCAGCTTCGGGGGGAGGCCAGACTATGGCTACACCTTC. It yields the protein CASSFGGRPDYGYTF.

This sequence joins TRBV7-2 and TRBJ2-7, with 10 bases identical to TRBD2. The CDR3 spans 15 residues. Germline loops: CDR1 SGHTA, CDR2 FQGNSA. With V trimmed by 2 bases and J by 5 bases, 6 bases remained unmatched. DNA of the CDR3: TGTGCCAGCAGCTTAACCGGGACTAGCGTCCACGAGCAGTACTTC. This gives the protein CASSLTGTSVHEQYF.

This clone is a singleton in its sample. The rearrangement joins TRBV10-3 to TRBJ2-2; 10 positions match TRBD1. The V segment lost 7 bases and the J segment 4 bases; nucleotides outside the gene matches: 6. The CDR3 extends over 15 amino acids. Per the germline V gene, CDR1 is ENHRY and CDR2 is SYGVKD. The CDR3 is CAITTGQGFTGELFF. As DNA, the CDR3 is TGTGCCATCACCACGGGACAGGGGTTCACCGGGGAGCTGTTTTTT.

The CDR3 here is CASSQTSGGHYEQYF. The DNA for the CDR3 is TGTGCCAGCAGCCAAACTAGCGGGGGCCACTACGAGCAGTACTTC. The rearrangement joins TRBV6-5 to TRBJ2-7; 11 nucleotides match TRBD2. The CDR3 runs 15 residues. The germline V gene has CDR1 MNHEY and CDR2 SVGAGI. V was clipped by 6 bases and J by 3 bases; unmatched bases: 7.

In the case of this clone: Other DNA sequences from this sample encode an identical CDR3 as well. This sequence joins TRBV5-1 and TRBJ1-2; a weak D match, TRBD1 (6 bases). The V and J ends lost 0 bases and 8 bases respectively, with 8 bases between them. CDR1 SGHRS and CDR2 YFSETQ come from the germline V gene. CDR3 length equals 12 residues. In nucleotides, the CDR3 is TGCGCCAGCAGCTTGGGTGGGGGCGGCTACACCTTC. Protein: CASSLGGGGYTF.